What follows are 9 T cell receptor beta chains derived from one specimen sequenced in a study of CD8 T cells in Susac syndrome. Random hexamers served to reverse transcribe roughly 0.45 to 1 ug RNA. TCRdb re-derived calls from the immunoSEQ multiplex PCR reads in MiXCR, one entry per CDR3 protein. This repertoire shows approximately 150,000 distinct CDR3 sequences, about 92% found once; its top ten account for approximately 0.082%. Specimen: CD4+ T cells from PBMCs. These receptors were collected from a human donor in good health.

The chain recombines TRBV7-8 with TRBJ1-5, with D perhaps TRBD1 (6 bases). Germline V gives CDR1 SGHVS, CDR2 FQNEAQ. The CDR3 runs to 13 residues. Trimming took 4 bases from V and 9 from J, leaving 13 bases between them. CDR3 sequence: CASSYLQGRPQHF. CDR3 nucleotide sequence: TGTGCCAGCAGCTACTTACAGGGACGGCCCCAGCATTTT.

The rearrangement uses TRBV14 and TRBJ2-6, with no clear D. V lost 7 bases and J lost 1, with 5 bases in between. The CDR3 runs 13 residues. Germline V lookup: CDR1 SGHDN, CDR2 FVKESK. The chain's CDR3 is CASKPSGANVLTF. The CDR3 coding sequence is TGTGCCAGCAAACCTTCTGGGGCCAACGTCCTGACTTTC.

The chain combines TRBV2 with TRBJ2-5, with 10 bases fitting TRBD2. Germline V gene sequence: CDR1 SNHLY, CDR2 FYNNEI. This CDR3 contains 17 residues. V shed 9 bases and J 7 bases; nucleotides not matched to a gene: 20. CDR3 residues: CASQNPGTSVAVGTQYF. The CDR3 DNA reads as TGTGCCAGTCAGAACCCCGGGACTAGCGTCGCCGTCGGGACCCAGTACTTC.

This clonotype was found a few times. The rearrangement joins TRBV5-1 to TRBJ1-6, with D unresolved. The CDR3 covers 14 residues. V lost 4 bases to trimming and J lost 1 base, with 6 bases between them. CDR1 and CDR2 from the germline V gene are SGHRS and YFSETQ. For the CDR3, the DNA is TGCGCCAGCAGCGAGGGATCCTATAATTCACCCCTCCACTTT. Translating gives CASSEGSYNSPLHF.

The count of this clonotype is one. The rearrangement links TRBV2 to TRBJ2-6; no reliable D call. Germline-derived CDR1 and CDR2 are SNHLY and FYNNEI. The V end lost 4 bases, the J end lost 0 bases, and 10 bases lay between the germline ends. The CDR3 is 16 residues long. The CDR3 here is CASSVSRASGANVLTF. CDR3 nucleotides: TGTGCCAGCAGTGTTTCAAGGGCCTCTGGGGCCAACGTCCTGACTTTC. The whole variable domain, filled in from reference TRBV2 and TRBJ2-6, reads EPEVTQTPSHQVTQMGQEVILRCVPISNHLYFYWYRQILGQKVEFLVSFYNNEISEKSEIFDDQFSVERPDGSNFTLKIRSTKLEDSAMYFCASSVSRASGANVLTFGAGSRLTVL.

The rearrangement links TRBV5-1 to TRBJ2-7; no clear D gene. The CDR3 is 12 amino acids. CDR1 is SGHRS and CDR2 is YFSETQ in the germline V gene. The V end was cut by 2 bases, the J end by 6 bases, with 9 bases between. This chain's CDR3 is CASSLTYGEQYF. Written as DNA, the CDR3 is TGCGCCAGCAGCTTAACGTACGGCGAGCAGTACTTC.

The rearrangement joins TRBV2 to TRBJ1-2; tentative D call: TRBD1 (6 bases). V lost 3 bases to trimming and J lost 7 bases, with 15 bases between them. CDR1 is SNHLY, CDR2 FYNNEI, per germline. CDR3 length equals 14 residues. CDR3 amino acids: CASSDSGGLGGYTF. As DNA, the CDR3 is TGTGCCAGCAGTGATTCGGGGGGCCTCGGTGGCTACACCTTC.

This sequence joins TRBV20-1 and TRBJ2-7; D is perhaps TRBD1 (6 bases). Per germline, CDR1 DFQATT and CDR2 SNEGSKA (reference sequence). The length of the CDR3 is 13 residues. Trimming left V 3 bases short and J 0 bases short, with 9 bases between. The CDR3 DNA reads as TGCAGTGCTAGGAGGGGACACTCCTACGAGCAGTACTTC. Translated, it gives CSARRGHSYEQYF.

The chain is built from TRBV2 and TRBJ2-7; 11 bases align to TRBD1. Germline assignment: CDR1 SNHLY and CDR2 FYNNEI. There are 15 residues in the CDR3. The J segment lost 7 bases and the V segment lost 3 bases, leaving 8 bases of the junction unmatched. Here the CDR3 reads CASSEFGQGAGEQYF. The CDR3 bases are TGTGCCAGCAGTGAGTTTGGACAGGGGGCAGGGGAGCAGTACTTC.